These T cell receptor beta chains were read from a single sample in a study of blood T cell repertoires in COVID-19. Sequencing used immunoSEQ multiplex PCR; TCRdb keeps in-frame clones, though not all of them. Of about 200,000 clones detected, roughly 90% appear once; the ten largest clones hold 18%. The sample was peripheral blood. The receptor source for this set is a man in his fifties with COVID-19, enrolled during active disease. The CDR3 runs from the conserved cysteine through the conserved F or W. A D gene is named only where the DNA matches it firmly. The listing skips clone size in some rows; elsewhere it reads once, few, many or a size class.

.	TRBV7-2	.	TRBJ2-7	TGTGCCAGCAGCTTAGCAGCGGGTGATTACGAGCAGTACTTC	CASSLAAGDYEQYF
.	TRBV5-6	TRBD2	TRBJ2-5	TGTGCCAGCAGCCCTAGCGGGAGGGCCCAAGAGACCCAGTACTTC	CASSPSGRAQETQYF
once	TRBV5-8	.	TRBJ2-1	TGTGCCAGCAGCCGGGGGGCCAATGAGCAGTTCTTC	CASSRGANEQFF
.	TRBV7-9	TRBD2	TRBJ2-2	TGTGCCAGCAGCTCTATAGCGGGAGTTGACACCGGGGAGCTGTTTTTT	CASSSIAGVDTGELFF
.	TRBV19	TRBD1	TRBJ1-5	TGTGCCAGTACCGAGACAGGGGGCCGTAATCAGCCCCAGCATTTT	CASTETGGRNQPQHF
.	TRBV21-1	.	TRBJ2-7	TGTGCCAGCGCCAAGGACAGGGAATGCGAGCAGTACTTC	CASAKDRECEQYF
.	TRBV18	TRBD2	TRBJ2-2	TGTGCCAGCTCAGGGACTACGGACACCGGGGAGCTGTTTTTT	CASSGTTDTGELFF
.	TRBV5-1	TRBD2	TRBJ2-3	TGCGCCAGCAGCAACAAGGGACTAGACGCAGATACGCAGTATTTT	CASSNKGLDADTQYF
.	TRBV5-1	.	TRBJ1-1	TGCGCCAGCAGCTTAGCCAGGGTTAACACTGAAGCTTTCTTT	CASSLARVNTEAFF
.	TRBV13	TRBD1	TRBJ2-7	TGTGCCAGCAGCTCACTGGGGACAGGTACCTACGAGCAGTACTTC	CASSSLGTGTYEQYF
.	TRBV2	.	TRBJ2-7	TGTGCCAGCAGTGGAGGGGGGACAGCCTATGTCGAGCAGTACTTC	CASSGGGTAYVEQYF
.	TRBV5-6	.	TRBJ1-1	TGTGCCAGCAGCTTGGTTCCCCCTGGTCACAGGAACACTGAAGCTTTCTTT	CASSLVPPGHRNTEAFF
.	TRBV7-3	.	TRBJ2-3	TGTGCCAGCAGCTTAGCGGGAAACTTTGATACGCAGTATTTT	CASSLAGNFDTQYF
.	TRBV30	TRBD1	TRBJ1-4	TGTGCCTGGGGGACAGGGGATGAAAAACTGTTTTTT	CAWGTGDEKLFF
.	TRBV5-3	.	TRBJ1-2	TGTGCCAGAAGCTTCCGGGGCTATGGCTACACCTTC	CARSFRGYGYTF
.	TRBV7-6	TRBD2	TRBJ2-3	TGTGCCAGCAGCTTCAGTCTTCCGGGAGGGGGAGTCACAGATACGCAGTATTTT	CASSFSLPGGGVTDTQYF
.	TRBV7-3	.	TRBJ2-1	TGTGCCAGCAGACTCGACAGGAGCTCCTACAATGAGCAGTTCTTC	CASRLDRSSYNEQFF
.	TRBV10-3	TRBD1	TRBJ1-1	TGTGCCATCAGTGAGTCGACAGGGGTCACTGAAGCTTTCTTT	CAISESTGVTEAFF
.	TRBV9	.	TRBJ2-1	TGTGCCAGCAGCGTGCTCCCTTCGGTAGATGAGCAGTTCTTC	CASSVLPSVDEQFF
.	TRBV27	.	TRBJ1-4	TGTGCCAGCAGCCCCACCTACCTGGACAGTCCAACTAATGAAAAACTGTTTTTT	CASSPTYLDSPTNEKLFF
.	TRBV7-6	TRBD1	TRBJ1-6	TGTGCCAGCAGCAAGGGACAGTGGGGAGAGGTTTATTCACCCCTCCACTTT	CASSKGQWGEVYSPLHF
.	TRBV19	.	TRBJ1-5	TGTGCCACCGAAGCGGGTGGGTCATATCAGCCCCAGCATTTT	CATEAGGSYQPQHF
.	TRBV5-1	TRBD2	TRBJ2-1	TGCGCCAGCAGCCGGGGACTAGCGGGGGGGAATGAGCAGTTCTTC	CASSRGLAGGNEQFF
.	TRBV18	.	TRBJ2-3	TGTGCCAGCTCACCACCGTCCTCGACAGATACGCAGTATTTT	CASSPPSSTDTQYF
few	TRBV15	.	TRBJ2-1	TGTGCCACCAGCCCTCAGGGTAATGAGCAGTTCTTC	CATSPQGNEQFF
.	TRBV7-9	.	TRBJ2-7	TGTGCCAGCAGCCCATCAGGACGGGACTTCTCCTACGAGCAGTACTTC	CASSPSGRDFSYEQYF
.	TRBV9	.	TRBJ2-6	TGTGCCAGCAGCGTAGGGACAACTGGGGCCAACGTCCTGACTTTC	CASSVGTTGANVLTF
.	TRBV4-3	.	TRBJ1-1	TGCGCCAGCAGCCAAGAAGGTCTGCGTCCAGGGCTCACTGAAGCTTTCTTT	CASSQEGLRPGLTEAFF
.	TRBV5-1	TRBD2	TRBJ2-1	TGCGCCAGCAGCTTGAGACTAGCGGGTATCGGTGAGCAGTTCTTC	CASSLRLAGIGEQFF
.	TRBV5-5	TRBD1	TRBJ1-6	TGTGCCAGCAGCTTGAATGGACAGGGTAATTCACCCCTCCACTTT	CASSLNGQGNSPLHF
.	TRBV2	.	TRBJ2-1	TGTGCCAGCAGCAGCGGGCTCGTAACCTACAATGAGCAGTTCTTC	CASSSGLVTYNEQFF
.	TRBV5-4	TRBD2	TRBJ2-3	TGTGCCAGCAGCTTGGCCAGACTAGCGGGAGCCTCCACAGATACGCAGTATTTT	CASSLARLAGASTDTQYF
.	TRBV4-2	.	TRBJ2-5	TGTGCCAGCAGCCAAACACCCAGCCGGGGAGAGACCCAGTACTTC	CASSQTPSRGETQYF
.	TRBV6-6	.	TRBJ2-7	TGTGCCAGCAGTTACTCCAGTGACAACGAGCAGTACTTC	CASSYSSDNEQYF
.	TRBV5-1	TRBD1	TRBJ1-4	TGCGCCAGCAGCCAAGACAGGGGGGGAGCTAATGAAAAACTGTTTTTT	CASSQDRGGANEKLFF
.	TRBV27	TRBD2	TRBJ2-1	TGTGCCAGCAGTCGGACTAGCGGCAGTTACAATGAGCAGTTCTTC	CASSRTSGSYNEQFF
.	TRBV3-1/TRBV3-2	TRBD2	TRBJ2-5	TGTGCCAGCAGCCGAACTAGCGGGGGGCGCGGGGGTGTTGGGACCCAGTACTTC	CASSRTSGGRGGVGTQYF
.	TRBV27	TRBD2	TRBJ2-3	TGTGCCAGCAGTTTATACGCGGGGGGAGCAGATACGCAGTATTTT	CASSLYAGGADTQYF
.	TRBV27	TRBD2	TRBJ2-1	TGTGCCAGCAGTTTACCTCGACTAGCGGGGAGCTCCTACAATGAGCAGTTCTTC	CASSLPRLAGSSYNEQFF
.	TRBV7-2	TRBD1	TRBJ2-1	TGTGCCAGCAGCTTCGTACAGGGGTTTAATGAGCAGTTCTTC	CASSFVQGFNEQFF
.	TRBV9	.	TRBJ2-1	TGTGCCAGCAGCGTAGCTCTGCGGGAAGGCGAGCAGTTCTTC	CASSVALREGEQFF
.	TRBV5-1	.	TRBJ1-1	TGCGCCAGCAGACCGACTCAGAACACTGAAGCTTTCTTT	CASRPTQNTEAFF
.	TRBV9	TRBD1	TRBJ2-1	TGTGCCAGCAGCGTGAACCCGTTACCGGGACAGGGGGCGCGCAATGAGCAGTTCTTC	CASSVNPLPGQGARNEQFF
.	TRBV18	TRBD1	TRBJ1-1	TGTGCCAGCTCGACCGGACAGGGCGAGAGGTTCTTT	CASSTGQGERFF
.	TRBV11-3	TRBD1	TRBJ2-7	TGTGCCAGCAGTCCGGGACAGGCTACGGGGGAGCAGTACTTC	CASSPGQATGEQYF